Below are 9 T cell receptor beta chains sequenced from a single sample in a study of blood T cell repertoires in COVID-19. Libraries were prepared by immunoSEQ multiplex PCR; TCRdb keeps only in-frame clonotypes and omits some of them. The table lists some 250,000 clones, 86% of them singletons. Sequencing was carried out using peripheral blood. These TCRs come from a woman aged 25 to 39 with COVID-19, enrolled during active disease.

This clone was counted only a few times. CDR3: CASSQTDTYTEAFF. DNA for the CDR3: TGCGCCAGCAGCCAAACCGACACGTATACTGAAGCTTTCTTT. This chain uses TRBV4-1 with TRBJ1-1; D gene uncertain. V lost 2 bases to trimming and J lost 5 bases, with 12 bases between them. Germline lookup yields CDR1 MGHRA and CDR2 YSYEKL. This CDR3 has 14 amino acids.

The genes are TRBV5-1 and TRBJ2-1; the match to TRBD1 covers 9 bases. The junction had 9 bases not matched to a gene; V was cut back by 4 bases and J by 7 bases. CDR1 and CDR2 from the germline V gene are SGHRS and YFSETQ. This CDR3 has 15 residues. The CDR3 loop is CASSPGQGRGNEQFF. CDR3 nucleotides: TGCGCCAGCAGCCCGGGACAGGGTAGGGGGAATGAGCAGTTCTTC.

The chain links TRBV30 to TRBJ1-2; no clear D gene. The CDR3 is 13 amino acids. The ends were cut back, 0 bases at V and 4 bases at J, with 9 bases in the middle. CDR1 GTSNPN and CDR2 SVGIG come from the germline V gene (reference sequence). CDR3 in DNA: TGTGCCTGGAGTGTAAGCAGGTCCTATGGCTACACCTTC. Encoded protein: CAWSVSRSYGYTF.

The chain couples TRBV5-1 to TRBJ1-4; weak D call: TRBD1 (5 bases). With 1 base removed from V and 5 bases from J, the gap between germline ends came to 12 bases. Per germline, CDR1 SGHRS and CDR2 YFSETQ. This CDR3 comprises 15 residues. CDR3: CASSLLGAGNEKLFF. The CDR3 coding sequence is TGCGCCAGCAGCTTGCTAGGGGCAGGGAATGAAAAACTGTTTTTT.

CDR3 sequence: CARGSPSSYRVKSTEAFF. In DNA, the CDR3 is TGCGCCCGCGGTTCCCCGTCCTCTTACAGGGTTAAAAGCACTGAAGCTTTCTTT. V gene TRBV10-1 combines with J gene TRBJ1-1; D might be TRBD1 (6 bases). V gave up 11 bases and J gave up 4 bases, with 32 bases separating them. The CDR3 extends over 18 amino acids. Looked up from germline, CDR1 is WNHNN and CDR2 is SYGVQD (reference sequence).

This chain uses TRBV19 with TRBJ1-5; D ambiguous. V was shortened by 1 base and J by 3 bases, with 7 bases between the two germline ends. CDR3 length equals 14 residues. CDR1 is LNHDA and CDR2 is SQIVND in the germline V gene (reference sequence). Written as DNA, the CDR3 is TGTGCCAGTAGTATAGGACTGAACAATCAGCCCCAGCATTTT. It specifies CASSIGLNNQPQHF.

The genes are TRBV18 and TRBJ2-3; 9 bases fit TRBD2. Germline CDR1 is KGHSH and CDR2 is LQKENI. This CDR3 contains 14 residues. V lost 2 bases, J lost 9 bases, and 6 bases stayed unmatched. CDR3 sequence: CASSPMAGGSTQYF. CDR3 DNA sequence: TGTGCCAGCTCACCAATGGCGGGGGGGTCCACGCAGTATTTT.

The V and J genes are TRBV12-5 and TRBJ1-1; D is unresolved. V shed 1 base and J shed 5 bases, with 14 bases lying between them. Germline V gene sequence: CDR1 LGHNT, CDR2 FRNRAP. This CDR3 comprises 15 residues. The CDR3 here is CASGLGSQILTEAFF. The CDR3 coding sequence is TGTGCTAGTGGTTTGGGGTCGCAGATTTTAACTGAAGCTTTCTTT.

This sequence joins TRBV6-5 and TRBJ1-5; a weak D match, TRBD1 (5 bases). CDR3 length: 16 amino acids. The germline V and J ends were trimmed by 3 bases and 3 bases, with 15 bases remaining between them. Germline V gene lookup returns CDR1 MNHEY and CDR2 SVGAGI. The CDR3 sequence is CASSYGGGHFNQPQHF. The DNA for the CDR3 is TGTGCCAGCAGTTATGGGGGAGGGCACTTCAATCAGCCCCAGCATTTT.